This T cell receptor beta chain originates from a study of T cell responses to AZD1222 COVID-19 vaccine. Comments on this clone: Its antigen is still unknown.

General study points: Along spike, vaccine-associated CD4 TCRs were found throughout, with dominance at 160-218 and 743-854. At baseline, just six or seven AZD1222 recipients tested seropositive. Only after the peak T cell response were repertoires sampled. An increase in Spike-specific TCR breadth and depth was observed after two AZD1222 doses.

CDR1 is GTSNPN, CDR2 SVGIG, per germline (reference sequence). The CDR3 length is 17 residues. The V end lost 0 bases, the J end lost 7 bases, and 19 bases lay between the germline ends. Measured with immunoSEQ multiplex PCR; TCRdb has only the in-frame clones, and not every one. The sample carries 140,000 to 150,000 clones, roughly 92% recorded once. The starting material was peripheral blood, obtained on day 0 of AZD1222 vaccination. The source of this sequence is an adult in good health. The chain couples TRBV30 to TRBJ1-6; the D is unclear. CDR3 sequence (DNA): TGTGCCTGGAGTGTACCGCGCTCTGGCTTGGGGAATTCACCCCTCCACTTT. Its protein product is CAWSVPRSGLGNSPLHF.